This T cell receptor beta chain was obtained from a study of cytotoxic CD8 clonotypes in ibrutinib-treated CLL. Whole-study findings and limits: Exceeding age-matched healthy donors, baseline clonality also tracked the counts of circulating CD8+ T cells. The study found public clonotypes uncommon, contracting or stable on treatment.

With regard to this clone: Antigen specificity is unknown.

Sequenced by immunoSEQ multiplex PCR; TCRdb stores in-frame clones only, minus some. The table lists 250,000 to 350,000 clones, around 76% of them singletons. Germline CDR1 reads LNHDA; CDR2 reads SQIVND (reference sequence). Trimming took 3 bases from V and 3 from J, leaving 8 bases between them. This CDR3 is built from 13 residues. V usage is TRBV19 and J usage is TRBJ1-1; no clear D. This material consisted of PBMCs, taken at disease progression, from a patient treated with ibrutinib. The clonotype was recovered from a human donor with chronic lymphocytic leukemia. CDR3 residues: CASSIRVHTEAFF. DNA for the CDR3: TGTGCCAGTAGTATTCGGGTACACACTGAAGCTTTCTTT.